The clone carrying this TCR beta chain was seen ten or more times. The data originate from a study of blood T cell repertoires in COVID-19. Measured with immunoSEQ multiplex PCR; TCRdb has only the in-frame clones, and not every one. The table has approximately 210,000 clones, 70% to 85% seen once. Between the trimmed V and J ends, which lost 0 bases and 2 bases, there was a span of 15 bases. This CDR3 has 17 residues. Germline V gene data show CDR1 as SGDLS and CDR2 as YYNGEE. Material: peripheral blood. The chain joins TRBV9 to TRBJ2-1, with a possible D match to TRBD2 (6 bases). The sequence came from an elderly woman with COVID-19, enrolled during active disease. CDR3 residues: CASSVGRGAGTYNEQFF. In DNA form, the CDR3 reads TGTGCCAGCAGCGTAGGTCGCGGGGCGGGGACCTACAATGAGCAGTTCTTC.